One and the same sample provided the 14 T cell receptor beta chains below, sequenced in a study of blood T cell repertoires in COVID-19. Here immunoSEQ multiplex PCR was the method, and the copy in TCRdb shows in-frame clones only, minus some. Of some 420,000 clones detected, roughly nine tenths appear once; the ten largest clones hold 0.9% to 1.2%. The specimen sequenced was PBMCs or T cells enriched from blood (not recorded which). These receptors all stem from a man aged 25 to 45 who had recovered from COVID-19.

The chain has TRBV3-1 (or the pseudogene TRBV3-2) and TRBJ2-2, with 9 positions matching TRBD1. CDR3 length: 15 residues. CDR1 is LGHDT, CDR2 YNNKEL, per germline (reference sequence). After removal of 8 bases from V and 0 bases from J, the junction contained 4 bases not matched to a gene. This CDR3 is CASARQGANTGELFF. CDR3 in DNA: TGTGCCAGCGCCCGACAGGGGGCGAACACCGGGGAGCTGTTTTTT.

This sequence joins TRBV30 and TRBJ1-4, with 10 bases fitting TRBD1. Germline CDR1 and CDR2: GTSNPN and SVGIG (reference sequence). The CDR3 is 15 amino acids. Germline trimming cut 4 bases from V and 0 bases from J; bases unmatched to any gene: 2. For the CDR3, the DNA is TGTGCCTGGAATGGACAGGGGGCAACTAATGAAAAACTGTTTTTT. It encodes CAWNGQGATNEKLFF.

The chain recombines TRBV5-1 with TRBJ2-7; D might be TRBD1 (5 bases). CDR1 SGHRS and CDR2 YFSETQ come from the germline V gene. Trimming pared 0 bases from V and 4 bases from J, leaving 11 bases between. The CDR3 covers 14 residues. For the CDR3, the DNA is TGCGCCAGCAGCTTGGCTAGGGGCGAATACGAGCAGTACTTC. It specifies CASSLARGEYEQYF.

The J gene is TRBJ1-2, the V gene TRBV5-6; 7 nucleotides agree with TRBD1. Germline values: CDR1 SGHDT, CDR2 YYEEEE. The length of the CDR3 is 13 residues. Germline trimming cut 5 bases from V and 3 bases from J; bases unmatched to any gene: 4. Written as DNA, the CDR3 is TGTGCCAGCAGAACGGGACAGTACTATGGCTACACCTTC. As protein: CASRTGQYYGYTF.

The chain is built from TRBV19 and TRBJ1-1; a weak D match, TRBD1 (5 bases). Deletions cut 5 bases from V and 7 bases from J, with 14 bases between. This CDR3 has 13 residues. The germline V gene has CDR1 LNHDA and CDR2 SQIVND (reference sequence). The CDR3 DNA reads TGTGCCAGTAGTCTCCAGGGTAAGAATGAAGCTTTCTTT. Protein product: CASSLQGKNEAFF.

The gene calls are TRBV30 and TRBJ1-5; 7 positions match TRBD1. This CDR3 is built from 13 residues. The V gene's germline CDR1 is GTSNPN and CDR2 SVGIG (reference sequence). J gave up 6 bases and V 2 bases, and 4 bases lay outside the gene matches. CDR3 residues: CAWSLTGVQPQHF. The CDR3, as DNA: TGTGCCTGGAGTCTTACAGGGGTTCAGCCCCAGCATTTT.

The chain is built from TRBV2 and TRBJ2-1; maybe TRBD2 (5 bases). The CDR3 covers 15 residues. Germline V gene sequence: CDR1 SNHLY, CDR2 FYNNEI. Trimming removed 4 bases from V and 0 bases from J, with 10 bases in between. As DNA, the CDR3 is TGTGCCAGCAGTGCTAGCACCAGCTCCTACAATGAGCAGTTCTTC. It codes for CASSASTSSYNEQFF.

CDR3 amino acids: CASSTRGLQYF. As DNA, the CDR3 is TGTGCCAGCAGCACAAGGGGGTTACAGTACTTC. This sequence joins TRBV28 and TRBJ2-7; TRBD1 might be the D (6 bases). Between the trimmed V and J ends, which lost 6 bases and 10 bases, there was a span of 13 bases. This CDR3 comprises 11 residues. Germline CDR1 and CDR2: MDHEN and SYDVKM.

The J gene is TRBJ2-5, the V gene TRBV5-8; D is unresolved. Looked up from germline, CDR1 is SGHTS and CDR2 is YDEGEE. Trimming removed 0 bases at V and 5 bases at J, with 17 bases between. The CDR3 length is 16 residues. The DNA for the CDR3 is TGTGCCAGCAGCTTGGGCCTTGATACAGTAAGGGAGACCCAGTACTTC. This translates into CASSLGLDTVRETQYF.

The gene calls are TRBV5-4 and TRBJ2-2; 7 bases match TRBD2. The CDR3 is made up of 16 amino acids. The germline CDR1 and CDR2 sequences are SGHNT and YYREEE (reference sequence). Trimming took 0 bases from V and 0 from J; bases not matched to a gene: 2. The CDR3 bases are TGTGCCAGCAGCTTGGGACTAGCCGCGAACACCGGGGAGCTGTTTTTT. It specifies CASSLGLAANTGELFF.

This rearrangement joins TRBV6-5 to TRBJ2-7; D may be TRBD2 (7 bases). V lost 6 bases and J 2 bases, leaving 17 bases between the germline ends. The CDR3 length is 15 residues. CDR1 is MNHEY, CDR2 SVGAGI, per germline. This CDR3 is CASSRQARGTYEQYF. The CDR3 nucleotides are TGTGCCAGCAGCAGACAGGCGCGGGGGACCTACGAGCAGTACTTC.

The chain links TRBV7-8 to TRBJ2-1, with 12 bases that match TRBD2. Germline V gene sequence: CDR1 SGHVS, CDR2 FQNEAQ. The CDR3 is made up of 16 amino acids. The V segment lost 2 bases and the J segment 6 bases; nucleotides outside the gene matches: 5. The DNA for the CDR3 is TGTGCCAGCAGCTTACCGCGGACTAGCGGGACCAATGAGCAGTTCTTC. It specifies CASSLPRTSGTNEQFF.

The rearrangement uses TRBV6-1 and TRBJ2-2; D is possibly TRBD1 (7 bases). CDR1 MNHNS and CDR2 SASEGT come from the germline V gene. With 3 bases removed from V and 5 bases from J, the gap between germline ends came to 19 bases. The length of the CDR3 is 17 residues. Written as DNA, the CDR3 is TGTGCCAGCAGTGACAAAGGAGGGGGCTTAGGGACCGGGGAGCTGTTTTTT. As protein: CASSDKGGGLGTGELFF.

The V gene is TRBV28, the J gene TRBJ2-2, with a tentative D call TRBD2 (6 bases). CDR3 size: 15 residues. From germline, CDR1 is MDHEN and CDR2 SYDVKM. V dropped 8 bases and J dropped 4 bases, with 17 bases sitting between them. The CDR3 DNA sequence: TGTGCCAGCCGATTGGAGGGGCGATCCACCGGGGAGCTGTTTTTT. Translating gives CASRLEGRSTGELFF.